This T cell receptor beta chain was recorded in a study of blood T cell repertoires in COVID-19. The repertoire was sequenced with immunoSEQ multiplex PCR; TCRdb's copy has only in-frame clones and lacks some. The sample lists about 95,000 clones, more than 80% occurring once. This clone was counted between two and nine times. The sequencing sample was made of peripheral blood. The sequence derives from a human donor in a cohort sampled during active COVID-19.

The DNA for the CDR3 is TGTGCCAGCAGCTTGGGGTCGACAGGGGGCTATGGCTACACCTTC. Its protein is CASSLGSTGGYGYTF. The J gene is TRBJ1-2, the V gene TRBV5-6; 9 bases line up with TRBD1. V lost 0 bases, J lost 4 bases, and 4 bases stayed unmatched. Germline lookup yields CDR1 SGHDT and CDR2 YYEEEE. The CDR3 sequence is 15 residues long.